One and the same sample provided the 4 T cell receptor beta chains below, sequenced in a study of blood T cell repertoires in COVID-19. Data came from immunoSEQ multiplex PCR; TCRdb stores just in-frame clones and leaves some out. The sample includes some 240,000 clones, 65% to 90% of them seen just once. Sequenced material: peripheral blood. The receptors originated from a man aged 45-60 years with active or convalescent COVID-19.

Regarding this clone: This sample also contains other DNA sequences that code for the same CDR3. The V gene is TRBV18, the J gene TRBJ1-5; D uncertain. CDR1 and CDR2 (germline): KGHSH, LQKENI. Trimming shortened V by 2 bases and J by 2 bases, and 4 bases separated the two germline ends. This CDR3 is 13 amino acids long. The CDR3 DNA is TGTGCCAGCTCACCAAGCGGCAATCAGCCCCAGCATTTT. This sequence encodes CASSPSGNQPQHF.

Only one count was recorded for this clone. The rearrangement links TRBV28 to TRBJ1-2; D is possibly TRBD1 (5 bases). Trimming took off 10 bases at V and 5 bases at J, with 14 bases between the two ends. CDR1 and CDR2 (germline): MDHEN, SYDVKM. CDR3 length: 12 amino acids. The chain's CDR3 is CATNRREYGYTF. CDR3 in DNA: TGTGCCACCAACCGCAGGGAATATGGCTACACCTTC.

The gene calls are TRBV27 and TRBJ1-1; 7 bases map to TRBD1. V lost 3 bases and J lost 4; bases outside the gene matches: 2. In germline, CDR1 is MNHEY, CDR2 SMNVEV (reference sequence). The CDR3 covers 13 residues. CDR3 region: CASSFQGGTEAFF. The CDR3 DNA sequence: TGTGCCAGCAGTTTTCAGGGGGGCACTGAAGCTTTCTTT.

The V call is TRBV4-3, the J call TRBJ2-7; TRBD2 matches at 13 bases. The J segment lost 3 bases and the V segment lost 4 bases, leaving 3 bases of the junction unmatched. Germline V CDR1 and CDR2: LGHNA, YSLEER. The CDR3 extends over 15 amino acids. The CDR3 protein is CASSRGLAGYYEQYF. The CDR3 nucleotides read TGCGCCAGCAGCCGGGGACTAGCGGGATACTACGAGCAGTACTTC.